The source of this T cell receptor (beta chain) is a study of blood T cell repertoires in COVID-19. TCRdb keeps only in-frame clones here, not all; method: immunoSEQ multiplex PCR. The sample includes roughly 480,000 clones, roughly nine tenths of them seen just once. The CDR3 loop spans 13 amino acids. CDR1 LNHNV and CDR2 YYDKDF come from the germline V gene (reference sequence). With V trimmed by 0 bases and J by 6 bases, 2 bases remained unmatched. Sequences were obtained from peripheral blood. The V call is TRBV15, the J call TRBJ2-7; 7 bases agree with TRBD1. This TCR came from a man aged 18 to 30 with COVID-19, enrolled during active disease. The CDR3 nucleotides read TGTGCCACCAGCAGAGAACCAGGGGGCGAGCAGTACTTC. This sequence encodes CATSREPGGEQYF.